This T cell receptor beta chain was captured by sequencing in a study of blood T cell repertoires in COVID-19. Study overall: There were acute and convalescent COVID-19 samples, and they came from the United States, Italy and Spain. Sources were T cells, B-cell-depleted T cells, or PBMCs; the material itself was cDNA or gDNA.

The CDR3 loop spans 16 amino acids. The V gene end was trimmed by 4 bases and the J gene end by 4 bases; junction bases not matched to a gene: 11. Germline CDR1 SGHRS, CDR2 YFSETQ. Study processing details: From reference gene primer amplification, estimates of nucleated cell counts were derived. Clones were sequenced by immunoSEQ multiplex PCR, and TCRdb holds only the in-frame ones, with some missing. The V and J calls and the clone size are those of that table, but D and trimming were determined from the DNA. The sample records under 250,000 clones, roughly four fifths being singletons. Participants were aged about 18 to 95 years, lived in over 20 US areas, and enrolled virtually.

This sequence joins TRBV5-1 and TRBJ2-1; TRBD2 aligns across 7 bases. The sequencing sample was made of PBMCs or T cells enriched from blood (not recorded which). The receptor was isolated from a woman in her 40s with acute COVID-19. The DNA for the CDR3 is TGCGCCAGCAGCCCTGATAGCGGGCCCCTTTACAATGAGCAGTTCTTC. It translates to CASSPDSGPLYNEQFF.